The rows below give T cell receptor beta chains drawn from one sample of a study of control samples from healthy donors and cancer patients. Sequencing used immunoSEQ multiplex PCR; TCRdb keeps in-frame clones, though not all of them. The sample consists of roughly 180,000 clones, 75% to 95% of them appearing once. Sequencing was performed on blood. These receptor sequences come from a woman aged 40 to 49 in good health. Both conserved end residues are part of each CDR3. Each record gives: V gene, clone size, CDR3 length, J gene, D gene, CDR3 DNA, CDR3 protein. The D gene is left open where the match is weak. For some rows the clone size is stated as once, few or many, or as a class when expanded; others skip it.

V: TRBV2; size: .; length: 12; J: TRBJ2-5; D: .; DNA: TGTGCCAGCACCGACAATGGAGAGACCCAGTACTTC; CDR3: CASTDNGETQYF
V: TRBV6-1; size: few; length: 14; J: TRBJ1-2; D: .; DNA: TGTGCCAGCAGTGAAGCCGGGGGAGGGGGTGGCTACACCTTC; CDR3: CASSEAGGGGGYTF
V: TRBV3-1/TRBV3-2; size: .; length: 15; J: TRBJ1-4; D: .; DNA: TGTGCCAGCAGCCCGTCGGGGGGAGCTAATGAAAAACTGTTTTTT; CDR3: CASSPSGGANEKLFF
V: TRBV5-1; size: .; length: 14; J: TRBJ1-1; D: .; DNA: TGCGCCAGCACCCTTTCGGGAGCGAACACTGAAGCTTTCTTT; CDR3: CASTLSGANTEAFF
V: TRBV3-1/TRBV3-2; size: .; length: 13; J: TRBJ1-1; D: .; DNA: TGTGCCAGCAGCGCTACAGGAGGAACTGAAGCTTTCTTT; CDR3: CASSATGGTEAFF
V: TRBV5-8; size: few; length: 15; J: TRBJ2-5; D: .; DNA: TGTGCCAGCAGCTTGGGGGGGTCAGGAAAAGAGACCCAGTACTTC; CDR3: CASSLGGSGKETQYF
V: TRBV12-3/TRBV12-4; size: once; length: 13; J: TRBJ2-7; D: .; DNA: TGTGCCAGCAGTTTTCAGGGTACCTACGAGCAGTACTTC; CDR3: CASSFQGTYEQYF
V: TRBV19; size: .; length: 14; J: TRBJ2-7; D: TRBD1; DNA: TGTGCCAGTAGTACTCGGACAGGGCTCGACGAGCAGTACTTC; CDR3: CASSTRTGLDEQYF
V: TRBV6-5; size: .; length: 15; J: TRBJ1-6; D: .; DNA: TGTGCCACCTCTATCGGGACTCAACGGGGGGCACCCCTCCACTTT; CDR3: CATSIGTQRGAPLHF
V: TRBV11-3; size: once; length: 16; J: TRBJ1-5; D: TRBD1; DNA: TGTGCCAGCAGTCCTAGGGGGCAGGGGAGGAAGCAGCCCCAGCATTTT; CDR3: CASSPRGQGRKQPQHF
V: TRBV5-4; size: .; length: 14; J: TRBJ2-1; D: .; DNA: TGTGCCAGCAGCTTGGTGGAGGGCCCGCATGAGCAGTTCTTC; CDR3: CASSLVEGPHEQFF
V: TRBV19; size: once; length: 14; J: TRBJ1-3; D: TRBD1; DNA: TGTGCCAGTAGCGGACAGGGGGCTGGAAACACCATATATTTT; CDR3: CASSGQGAGNTIYF
V: TRBV5-4; size: .; length: 15; J: TRBJ2-3; D: TRBD2; DNA: TGTGCCAGCAGCTTGGTAGGCGGGGGATCAGATACGCAGTATTTT; CDR3: CASSLVGGGSDTQYF
V: TRBV6-6; size: .; length: 13; J: TRBJ2-7; D: .; DNA: TGTGCCAGCAGCGGACAGACGTACTACGAGCAGTACTTC; CDR3: CASSGQTYYEQYF
V: TRBV10-2; size: .; length: 10; J: TRBJ1-5; D: .; DNA: TGCGCCAGTAGCAAGCAGCCCCAGCATTTT; CDR3: CASSKQPQHF
V: TRBV7-9; size: .; length: 14; J: TRBJ2-3; D: .; DNA: TGTGCCAGCAGCAGTAGGGGAGGGACAGGTACGCAGTATTTT; CDR3: CASSSRGGTGTQYF
V: TRBV2; size: .; length: 13; J: TRBJ2-3; D: TRBD1; DNA: TGTGCCAGCCTAGGGACAGCCACAGATACGCAGTATTTT; CDR3: CASLGTATDTQYF
V: TRBV3-1/TRBV3-2; size: once; length: 17; J: TRBJ2-2; D: TRBD2; DNA: TGTGCCAGCAGCGAGGGACTAGCGGGGGTGGATGGCGGGGAGCTGTTTTTT; CDR3: CASSEGLAGVDGGELFF
V: TRBV7-2; size: few; length: 16; J: TRBJ1-5; D: TRBD1; DNA: TGTGCCAGCAGCTTATTTGGACAGGTGGAAAATCAGCCCCAGCATTTT; CDR3: CASSLFGQVENQPQHF
V: TRBV5-4; size: .; length: 15; J: TRBJ2-2; D: .; DNA: TGTGCCAGCAGCCTCTCAGGGGTAACCACCGGGGAGCTGTTTTTT; CDR3: CASSLSGVTTGELFF
V: TRBV2; size: .; length: 13; J: TRBJ1-1; D: .; DNA: TGTGCCAGCAGTGAAAGGCAGAACACTGAAGCTTTCTTT; CDR3: CASSERQNTEAFF
V: TRBV19; size: .; length: 14; J: TRBJ2-1; D: .; DNA: TGTGCCAGTAGTACCACACCGGAATACAATGAGCAGTTCTTC; CDR3: CASSTTPEYNEQFF
V: TRBV7-3; size: .; length: 15; J: TRBJ2-1; D: .; DNA: TGTGCCAGCAGCCTAGAGTTAAGCTCCTACAATGAGCAGTTCTTC; CDR3: CASSLELSSYNEQFF
V: TRBV11-1; size: .; length: 15; J: TRBJ2-3; D: TRBD1; DNA: TGTGCCAGCAGCTTAAGGGACAGGGTTACAGATACGCAGTATTTT; CDR3: CASSLRDRVTDTQYF
V: TRBV7-9; size: .; length: 14; J: TRBJ1-1; D: .; DNA: TGTGCCAGCAGAGAATCCTATGGCACAGGCCAAGCTTTCTTT; CDR3: CASRESYGTGQAFF
V: TRBV2; size: .; length: 13; J: TRBJ2-3; D: .; DNA: TGTGCCAGCAGTGCACTCCGGGTGGAGGCGCAGTATTTT; CDR3: CASSALRVEAQYF
V: TRBV23-1; size: few; length: 15; J: TRBJ1-6; D: .; DNA: TGCGCCAGCAGTCCCACCCGGGGAAGGAATTCACCCCTCCACTTT; CDR3: CASSPTRGRNSPLHF
V: TRBV11-3; size: .; length: 15; J: TRBJ2-3; D: TRBD2; DNA: TGTGCCAGCAGCTTGTCTAGCGGGGACACAGATACGCAGTATTTT; CDR3: CASSLSSGDTDTQYF
V: TRBV5-1; size: .; length: 13; J: TRBJ1-3; D: .; DNA: TGCGCCAGCAGCTTGGCGGGCGGAAACACCATATATTTT; CDR3: CASSLAGGNTIYF
V: TRBV5-6; size: .; length: 15; J: TRBJ2-6; D: .; DNA: TGTGCCAGCAGCTTGACGGGTCGGGGGGCCAACGTCCTGACTTTC; CDR3: CASSLTGRGANVLTF
V: TRBV19; size: .; length: 17; J: TRBJ1-5; D: .; DNA: TGTGCCAGTAGTATGCCCCCCGACTGGATTAGCAATCAGCCCCAGCATTTT; CDR3: CASSMPPDWISNQPQHF
V: TRBV5-4; size: .; length: 15; J: TRBJ2-1; D: TRBD1; DNA: TGTGCCAGCAGCACGGGACAGGGAGGGAGCAATGAGCAGTTCTTC; CDR3: CASSTGQGGSNEQFF
V: TRBV15; size: .; length: 16; J: TRBJ1-2; D: TRBD1; DNA: TGTGCCACCAGGTTAGAGGGACAGGGAGGTAACTATGGCTACACCTTC; CDR3: CATRLEGQGGNYGYTF
V: TRBV6-5; size: .; length: 11; J: TRBJ1-1; D: .; DNA: TGTGCCAGCTTATCGGGCACTGAAGCTTTCTTT; CDR3: CASLSGTEAFF
V: TRBV6-1; size: few; length: 15; J: TRBJ1-6; D: .; DNA: TGTGCCAGCAGTGAAGTAACGGAGGGAAGATCACCCCTCCACTTT; CDR3: CASSEVTEGRSPLHF
V: TRBV5-1; size: .; length: 14; J: TRBJ2-7; D: .; DNA: TGCGCCAGCAGCACCACCGGGACCTTCTACGAGCAGTACTTC; CDR3: CASSTTGTFYEQYF
V: TRBV10-1; size: .; length: 13; J: TRBJ1-1; D: .; DNA: TGCGCCAGCAGCCGAGGGGGGAACTCAAAAGCTTTCTTT; CDR3: CASSRGGNSKAFF
V: TRBV3-1/TRBV3-2; size: .; length: 15; J: TRBJ2-5; D: TRBD2; DNA: TGTGCCAGCAGCGGCTCGAGCGGGACTGGAGAGACCCAGTACTTC; CDR3: CASSGSSGTGETQYF
V: TRBV7-2; size: .; length: 15; J: TRBJ1-1; D: TRBD1; DNA: TGTGCCAGCAGCCCAGACAGGGACAGGGTCACTGAAGCTTTCTTT; CDR3: CASSPDRDRVTEAFF